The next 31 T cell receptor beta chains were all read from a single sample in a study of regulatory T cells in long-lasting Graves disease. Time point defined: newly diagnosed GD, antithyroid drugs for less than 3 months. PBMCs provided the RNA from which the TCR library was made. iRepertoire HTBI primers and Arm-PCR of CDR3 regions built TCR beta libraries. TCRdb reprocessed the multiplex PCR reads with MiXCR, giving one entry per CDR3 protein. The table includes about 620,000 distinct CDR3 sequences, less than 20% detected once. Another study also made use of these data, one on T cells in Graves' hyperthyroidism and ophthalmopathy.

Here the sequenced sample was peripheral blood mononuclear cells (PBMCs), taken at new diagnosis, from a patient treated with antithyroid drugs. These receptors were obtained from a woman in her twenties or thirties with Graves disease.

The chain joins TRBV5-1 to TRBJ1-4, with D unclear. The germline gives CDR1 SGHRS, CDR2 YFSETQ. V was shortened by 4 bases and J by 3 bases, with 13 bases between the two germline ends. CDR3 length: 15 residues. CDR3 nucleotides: TGCGCCAGCAGCCCCGGGGTTTCGGCTAATGAAAAACTGTTTTTT. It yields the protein CASSPGVSANEKLFF.

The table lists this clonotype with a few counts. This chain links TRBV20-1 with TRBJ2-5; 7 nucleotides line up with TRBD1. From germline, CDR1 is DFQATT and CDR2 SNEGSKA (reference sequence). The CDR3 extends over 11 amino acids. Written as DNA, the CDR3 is TGCACCACCCAGGGGGAAGAGACCCAGTACTTC. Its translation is CTTQGEETQYF.

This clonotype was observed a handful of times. The CDR3 region has the DNA TGTGCCAGCAGCCCCAGGCTTAGCACAGATACGCAGTATTTT. Translating gives CASSPRLSTDTQYF. The chain has TRBV11-2 and TRBJ2-3; no firm D call. Germline loops: CDR1 SGHAT, CDR2 FQNNGV. With 5 bases removed from V and 0 bases from J, the gap between germline ends came to 9 bases. The CDR3 extends over 14 amino acids. The variable domain in full, completed from reference TRBV11-2 and TRBJ2-3, reads EAGVAQSPRYKIIEKRQSVAFWCNPISGHATLYWYQQILGQGPKLLIQFQNNGVVDDSQLPKDRFSAERLKGVDSTLKIQPAKLEDSAVYLCASSPRLSTDTQYFGPGTRLTVL.

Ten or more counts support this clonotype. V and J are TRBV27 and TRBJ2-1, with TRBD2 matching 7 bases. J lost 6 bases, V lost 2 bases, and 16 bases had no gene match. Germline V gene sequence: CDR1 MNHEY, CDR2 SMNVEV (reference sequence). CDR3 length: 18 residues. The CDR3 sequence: CASSLLLLRERSGNEQFF. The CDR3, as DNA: TGTGCCAGCAGTTTACTCCTATTGCGGGAGAGGTCGGGCAATGAGCAGTTCTTC.

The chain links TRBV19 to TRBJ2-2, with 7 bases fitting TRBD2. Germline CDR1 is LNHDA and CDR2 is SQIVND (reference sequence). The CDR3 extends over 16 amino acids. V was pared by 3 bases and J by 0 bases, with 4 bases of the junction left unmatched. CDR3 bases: TGTGCCAGTAGTATCGGGGGACTAACGAACACCGGGGAGCTGTTTTTT. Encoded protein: CASSIGGLTNTGELFF.

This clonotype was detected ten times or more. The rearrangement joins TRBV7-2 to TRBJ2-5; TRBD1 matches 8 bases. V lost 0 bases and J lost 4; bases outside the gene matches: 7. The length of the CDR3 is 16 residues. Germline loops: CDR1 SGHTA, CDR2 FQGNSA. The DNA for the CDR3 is TGTGCCAGCAGCTTAGCGGGGGACAGGTCGAGAGAGACCCAGTACTTC. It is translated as CASSLAGDRSRETQYF.

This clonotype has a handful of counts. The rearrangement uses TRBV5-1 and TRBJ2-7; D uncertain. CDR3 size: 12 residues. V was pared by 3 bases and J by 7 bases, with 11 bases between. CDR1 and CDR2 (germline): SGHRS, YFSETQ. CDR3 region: CASSSQPLEQYF. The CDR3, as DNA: TGCGCCAGCAGCTCTCAACCCCTTGAGCAGTACTTC. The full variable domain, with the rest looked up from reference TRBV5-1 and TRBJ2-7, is KAGVTQTPRYLIKTRGQQVTLSCSPISGHRSVSWYQQTPGQGLQFLFEYFSETQRNKGNFPGRFSGRQFSNSRSEMNVSTLELGDSALYLCASSSQPLEQYFGPGTRLTVT.

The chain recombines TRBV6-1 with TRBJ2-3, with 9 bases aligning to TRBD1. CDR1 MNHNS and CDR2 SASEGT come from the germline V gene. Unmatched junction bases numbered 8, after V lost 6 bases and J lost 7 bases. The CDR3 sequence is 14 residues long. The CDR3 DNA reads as TGTGCCAGCAGAATGGACAGGGGAAAAAATACGCAGTATTTT. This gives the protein CASRMDRGKNTQYF.

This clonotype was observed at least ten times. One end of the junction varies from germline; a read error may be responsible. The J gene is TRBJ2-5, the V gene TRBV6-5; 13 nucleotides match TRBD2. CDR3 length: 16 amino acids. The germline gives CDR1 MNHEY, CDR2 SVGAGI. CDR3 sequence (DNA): TGTGCCAGCAGTTGGGGACTAGCGGGACACCAAGGGACCCAGTACTTC. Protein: CASSWGLAGHQGTQYF.

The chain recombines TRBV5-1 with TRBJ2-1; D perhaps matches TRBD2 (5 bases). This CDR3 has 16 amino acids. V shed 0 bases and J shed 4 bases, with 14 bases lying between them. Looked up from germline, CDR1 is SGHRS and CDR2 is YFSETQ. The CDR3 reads CASSLDSGVRYNEQFF. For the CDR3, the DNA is TGCGCCAGCAGCTTGGACTCCGGGGTGCGGTACAATGAGCAGTTCTTC.

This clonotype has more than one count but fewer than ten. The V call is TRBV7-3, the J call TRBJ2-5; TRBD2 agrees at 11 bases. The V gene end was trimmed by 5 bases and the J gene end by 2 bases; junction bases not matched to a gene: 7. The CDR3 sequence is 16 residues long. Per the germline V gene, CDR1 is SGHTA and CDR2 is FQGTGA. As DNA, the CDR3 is TGTGCCAGCAGCCCCACTAGCGGGAGCAATCAAGAGACCCAGTACTTC. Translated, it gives CASSPTSGSNQETQYF.

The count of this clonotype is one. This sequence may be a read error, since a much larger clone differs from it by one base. Here the CDR3 reads CASSLRGTVYTEAFF. The CDR3 DNA is TGTGCCAGCAGCCTCCGTGGGACGGTGTACACTGAAGCTTTCTTT. The V and J genes are TRBV9 and TRBJ1-1; D is possibly TRBD1 (5 bases). The germline gives CDR1 SGDLS, CDR2 YYNGEE. V lost 4 bases, J lost 3 bases, and 16 bases lay in between. This CDR3 is 15 amino acids long.

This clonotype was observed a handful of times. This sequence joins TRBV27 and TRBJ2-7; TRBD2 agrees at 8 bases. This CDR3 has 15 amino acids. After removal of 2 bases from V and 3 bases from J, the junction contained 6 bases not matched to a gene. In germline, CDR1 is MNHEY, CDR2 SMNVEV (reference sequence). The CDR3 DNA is TGTGCCAGCAGTTTAAAGGCGGGAGGCAACTACGAGCAGTACTTC. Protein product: CASSLKAGGNYEQYF.

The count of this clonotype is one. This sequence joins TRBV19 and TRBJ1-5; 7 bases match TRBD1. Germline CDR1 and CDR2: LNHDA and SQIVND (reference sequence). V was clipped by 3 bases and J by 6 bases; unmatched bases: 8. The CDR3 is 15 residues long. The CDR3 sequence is CASSIRSRGTQPQHF. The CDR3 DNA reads TGTGCCAGTAGTATCAGGAGCAGGGGGACTCAGCCCCAGCATTTT.

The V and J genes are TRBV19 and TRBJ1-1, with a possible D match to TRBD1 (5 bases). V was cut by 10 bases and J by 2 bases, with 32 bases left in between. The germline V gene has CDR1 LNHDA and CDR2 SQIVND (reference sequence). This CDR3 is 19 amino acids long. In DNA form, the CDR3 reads TGTGCCATGGTCAGTTCGTCCGCGTTGGACCGGGACCCTAACACTGAAGCTTTCTTT. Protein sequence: CAMVSSSALDRDPNTEAFF.

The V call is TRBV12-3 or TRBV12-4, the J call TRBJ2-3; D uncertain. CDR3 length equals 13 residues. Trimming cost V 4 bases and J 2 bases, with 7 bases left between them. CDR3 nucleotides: TGTGCCAGCAGTTCCACAACCACAGATACGCAGTATTTT. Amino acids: CASSSTTTDTQYF.

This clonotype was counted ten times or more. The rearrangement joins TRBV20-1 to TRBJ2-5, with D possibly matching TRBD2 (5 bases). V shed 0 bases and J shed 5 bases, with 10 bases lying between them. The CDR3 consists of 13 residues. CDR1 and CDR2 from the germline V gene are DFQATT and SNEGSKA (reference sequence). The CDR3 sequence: CSARDRGLETQYF. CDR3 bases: TGCAGTGCTAGAGATCGGGGTCTTGAGACCCAGTACTTC.

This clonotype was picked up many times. In DNA, the CDR3 is TGCGCCAGCAGCTTTTCCGGGACAGGGGACAATGAGCAGTTCTTC. The encoded protein is CASSFSGTGDNEQFF. This chain connects TRBV5-1 to TRBJ2-1; TRBD1 agrees at 10 bases. This CDR3 has 15 amino acids. Trimming removed 2 bases from V and 5 bases from J; junction bases left unmatched: 4. The germline V gene has CDR1 SGHRS and CDR2 YFSETQ.

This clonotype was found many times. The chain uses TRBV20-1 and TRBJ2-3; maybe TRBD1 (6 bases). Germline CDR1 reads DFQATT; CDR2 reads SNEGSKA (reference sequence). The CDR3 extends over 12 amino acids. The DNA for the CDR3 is TGCAGCAACAGGGACGACACAGATACGCAGTATTTT. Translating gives CSNRDDTDTQYF.

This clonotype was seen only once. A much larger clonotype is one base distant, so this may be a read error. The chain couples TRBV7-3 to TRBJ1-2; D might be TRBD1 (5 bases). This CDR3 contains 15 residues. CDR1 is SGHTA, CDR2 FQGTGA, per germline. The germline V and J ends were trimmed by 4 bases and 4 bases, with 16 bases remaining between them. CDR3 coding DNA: TGTGCCAGCAGCTCGACCGCTCAGGGAAGCTATGGCTACACCTTC. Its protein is CASSSTAQGSYGYTF.

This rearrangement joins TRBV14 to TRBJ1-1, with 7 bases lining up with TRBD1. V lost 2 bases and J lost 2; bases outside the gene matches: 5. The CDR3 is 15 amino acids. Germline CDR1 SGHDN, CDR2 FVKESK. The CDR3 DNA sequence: TGTGCCAGCAGCCAACTGACAGGGTCAAACACTGAAGCTTTCTTT. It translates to CASSQLTGSNTEAFF.

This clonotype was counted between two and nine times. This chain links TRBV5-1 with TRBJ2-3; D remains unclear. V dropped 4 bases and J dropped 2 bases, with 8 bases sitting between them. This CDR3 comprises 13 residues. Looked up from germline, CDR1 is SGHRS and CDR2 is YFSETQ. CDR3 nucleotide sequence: TGCGCCAGCAGCACGCCGTACACAGATACGCAGTATTTT. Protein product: CASSTPYTDTQYF.

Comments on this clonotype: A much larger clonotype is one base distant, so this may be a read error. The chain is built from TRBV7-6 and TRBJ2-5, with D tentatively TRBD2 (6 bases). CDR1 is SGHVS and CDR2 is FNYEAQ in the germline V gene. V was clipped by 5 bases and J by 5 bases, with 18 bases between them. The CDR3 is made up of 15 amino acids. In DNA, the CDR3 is TGTGCCAGCAGCACCGGCTGGGCTCGGGGGGAGACCCAGTACTTC. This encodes CASSTGWARGETQYF.

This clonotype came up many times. The CDR3 reads CSATDRVRTDTQYF. CDR3 DNA sequence: TGCAGTGCTACCGACAGGGTCAGGACAGATACGCAGTATTTT. The chain combines TRBV20-1 with TRBJ2-3; 7 bases fit TRBD1. V dropped 4 bases and J dropped 3; count of bases not matched to a gene: 7. Looked up from germline, CDR1 is DFQATT and CDR2 is SNEGSKA (reference sequence). The CDR3 consists of 14 residues.

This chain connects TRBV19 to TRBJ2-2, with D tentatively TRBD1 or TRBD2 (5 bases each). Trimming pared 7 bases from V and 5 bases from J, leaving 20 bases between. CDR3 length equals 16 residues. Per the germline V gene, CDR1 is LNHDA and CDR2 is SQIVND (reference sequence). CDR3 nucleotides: TGTGCCAGTAAGAGGGGAGACTCAGTAGGGACCGGGGAGCTGTTTTTT. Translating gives CASKRGDSVGTGELFF. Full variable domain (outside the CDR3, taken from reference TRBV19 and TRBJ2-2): DGGITQSPKYLFRKEGQNVTLSCEQNLNHDAMYWYRQDPGQGLRLIYYSQIVNDFQKGDIAEGYSVSREKKESFPLTVTSAQKNPTAFYLCASKRGDSVGTGELFFGEGSRLTVL.

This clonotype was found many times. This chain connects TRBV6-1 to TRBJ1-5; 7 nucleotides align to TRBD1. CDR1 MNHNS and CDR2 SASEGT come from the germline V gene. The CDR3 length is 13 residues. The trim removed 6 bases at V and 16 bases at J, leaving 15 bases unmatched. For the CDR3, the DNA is TGTGCCAGCAGGGGGACAGAAAAGAGGGCGATTCATTTT. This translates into CASRGTEKRAIHF.

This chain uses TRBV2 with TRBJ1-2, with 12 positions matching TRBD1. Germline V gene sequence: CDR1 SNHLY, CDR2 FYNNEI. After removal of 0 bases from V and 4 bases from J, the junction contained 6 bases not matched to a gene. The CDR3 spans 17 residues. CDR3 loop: CASSEALGTGGVYGYTF. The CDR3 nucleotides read TGTGCCAGCAGTGAAGCGCTTGGGACAGGGGGCGTCTATGGCTACACCTTC.

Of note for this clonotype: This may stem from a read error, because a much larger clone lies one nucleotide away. The CDR3 protein is CASSFETGELLF. CDR3 DNA: TGTGCCAGCAGCTTCGAGACCGGGGAGCTGCTTTTT. The chain combines TRBV7-3 with TRBJ2-2, with D tentatively TRBD2 (5 bases). CDR3 size: 12 residues. Looked up from germline, CDR1 is SGHTA and CDR2 is FQGTGA.

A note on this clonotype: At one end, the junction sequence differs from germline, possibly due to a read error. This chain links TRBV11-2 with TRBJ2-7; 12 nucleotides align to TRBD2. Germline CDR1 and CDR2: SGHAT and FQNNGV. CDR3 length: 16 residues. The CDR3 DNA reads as TGTGCCAGCGGCTTAGTGGCTAGCGGGAGGGCAGAGGAGCAGTACTTC. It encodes CASGLVASGRAEEQYF. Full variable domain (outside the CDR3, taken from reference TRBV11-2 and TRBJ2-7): EAGVAQSPRYKIIEKRQSVAFWCNPISGHATLYWYQQILGQGPKLLIQFQNNGVVDDSQLPKDRFSAERLKGVDSTLKIQPAKLEDSAVYLCASGLVASGRAEEQYFGPGTRLTVT.

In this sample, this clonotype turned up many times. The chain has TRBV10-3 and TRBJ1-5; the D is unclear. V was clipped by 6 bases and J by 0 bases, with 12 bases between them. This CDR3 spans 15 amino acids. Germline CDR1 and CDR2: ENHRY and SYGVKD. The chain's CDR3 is CAISFTGNSNQPQHF. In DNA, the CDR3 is TGTGCCATCAGCTTCACTGGTAATAGCAATCAGCCCCAGCATTTT.

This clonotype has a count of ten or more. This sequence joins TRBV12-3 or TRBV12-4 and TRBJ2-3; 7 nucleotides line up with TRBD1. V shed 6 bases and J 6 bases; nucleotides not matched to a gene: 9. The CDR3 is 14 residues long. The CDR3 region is CASSKTGTRDTQYF. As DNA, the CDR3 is TGTGCCAGCAGCAAGACAGGGACGCGGGATACGCAGTATTTT.